One and the same sample provided the 26 T cell receptor beta chains below, sequenced in a study of blood T cell repertoires in COVID-19 (dated by TCRdb to 2018 to 2021). Receptor libraries were prepared by the immunoSEQ multiplex PCR assay. The clones in this table, taken by TCRdb from immuneACCESS, are in-frame only. Not every clone is retained; where verified, under half of the shortfall comes from an unresolved V gene, and the cause of the rest is unknown. The sample records about 440,000 clones, approximately 90% of which are singletons. The leading ten clones occupy around 1.8% of the sample. Input material: PBMCs or T cells enriched from blood (not recorded which). Receptors originate from a young woman with acute COVID-19.

The chain combines TRBV11-2 with TRBJ2-1; 12 nucleotides match TRBD2. The CDR3 extends over 16 amino acids. Trimming cost V 5 bases and J 5 bases; bases outside gene matches: 7. Germline V gene lookup returns CDR1 SGHAT and CDR2 FQNNGV. The CDR3 DNA reads as TGTGCCAGCAGCCCCTCTAGCGGGGGGGCCCACAATGAGCAGTTCTTC. Translating gives CASSPSSGGAHNEQFF.

This clone was seen once. This rearrangement joins TRBV5-5 to TRBJ1-1; unclear D gene. The CDR3 sequence is 15 residues long. The ends were cut back, 0 bases at V and 1 base at J, with 10 bases in the middle. Germline V CDR1 and CDR2: SGHKS, YYEKEE (reference sequence). CDR3 amino acids: CASSLAPGWNTEAFF. For the CDR3, the DNA is TGTGCCAGCAGCTTGGCCCCGGGGTGGAACACTGAAGCTTTCTTT. The whole variable domain, remainder taken from reference TRBV5-5 and TRBJ1-1, is DAGVTQSPTHLIKTRGQQVTLRCSPISGHKSVSWYQQVLGQGPQFIFQYYEKEERGRGNFPDRFSARQFPNYSSELNVNALLLGDSALYLCASSLAPGWNTEAFFGQGTRLTVV.

The V and J genes are TRBV28 and TRBJ2-3; TRBD1 aligns across 7 bases. The V and J ends lost 4 bases and 4 bases, in that order; junction bases with no gene match: 11. CDR1 MDHEN and CDR2 SYDVKM come from the germline V gene. The CDR3 is made up of 16 amino acids. CDR3 nucleotide sequence: TGTGCCAGCAGTTGGACGCCGGGACAGAGGGCAGATACGCAGTATTTT. Translating it yields CASSWTPGQRADTQYF.

This clone has just one count. The chain uses TRBV11-1 and TRBJ2-7; 8 nucleotides agree with TRBD2. V trimming: 5 bases; J trimming: 5 bases; junction bases outside the gene matches: 14. The CDR3 covers 16 residues. Per the germline V gene, CDR1 is SGHAT and CDR2 is FQDESV (reference sequence). CDR3 sequence reads: CASSKKIVGGAHEQYF. DNA of the CDR3: TGTGCCAGCAGCAAAAAGATTGTCGGGGGGGCCCACGAGCAGTACTTC.

The J gene is TRBJ1-5, the V gene TRBV27; D unclear. The germline V gene encodes CDR1 MNHEY and CDR2 SMNVEV (reference sequence). CDR3 length: 13 amino acids. V was pared by 5 bases and J by 4 bases, with 9 bases between. The CDR3 spells CASSPTSNQPQHF. The CDR3 nucleotides are TGTGCCAGCAGTCCGACATCGAATCAGCCCCAGCATTTT.

This rearrangement joins TRBV5-6 to TRBJ1-5; possible D gene TRBD1, 6 bases. V dropped 1 base and J dropped 4 bases, with 15 bases sitting between them. The CDR3 spans 16 residues. Germline lookup yields CDR1 SGHDT and CDR2 YYEEEE. Here the CDR3 DNA reads TGTGCCAGCAGCTTGTTTAGTGGACAGACGAATCAGCCCCAGCATTTT. Its protein is CASSLFSGQTNQPQHF.

In its sample, this clone was seen a few times. V gene TRBV6-5 combines with J gene TRBJ1-6; TRBD1 matches 9 bases. The CDR3 extends over 15 amino acids. Germline CDR1 is MNHEY and CDR2 is SVGAGI. V shed 5 bases and J 10 bases; nucleotides not matched to a gene: 9. This CDR3 reads CASSRERQGESPLHF. In nucleotides, the CDR3 is TGTGCCAGCAGTCGTGAGAGACAGGGGGAATCACCCCTCCACTTT.

The CDR3 here is CASSIKQGANSGANVLTF. CDR3 DNA sequence: TGTGCCAGCTCAATTAAACAGGGGGCTAACTCTGGGGCCAACGTCCTGACTTTC. The chain has TRBV18 and TRBJ2-6; 9 bases map to TRBD1. The CDR3 length is 18 residues. Unmatched junction bases numbered 8, after V lost 5 bases and J lost 0 bases. CDR1 is KGHSH and CDR2 is LQKENI in the germline V gene.

The gene calls are TRBV3-1 (or the pseudogene TRBV3-2) and TRBJ1-3; D is ambiguous. V gave up 1 base and J gave up 1 base, with 14 bases separating them. CDR3 length: 17 amino acids. Germline lookup yields CDR1 LGHDT and CDR2 YNNKEL (reference sequence). DNA of the CDR3: TGTGCCAGCAGCCAAGTGAGAAGAGGGCCATCTGGAAACACCATATATTTT. Amino acids: CASSQVRRGPSGNTIYF.

The chain is built from TRBV4-1 and TRBJ1-2; perhaps TRBD1 as D (5 bases). The CDR3 has 14 residues. The germline V gene encodes CDR1 MGHRA and CDR2 YSYEKL. Trimming removed 2 bases from V and 0 bases from J, with 7 bases in between. CDR3 DNA sequence: TGCGCCAGCAGCCAAAGGGGAACTAACTATGGCTACACCTTC. It translates to CASSQRGTNYGYTF.

The chain combines TRBV28 with TRBJ2-7; tentative D call: TRBD2 (5 bases). This CDR3 contains 13 residues. From germline, CDR1 is MDHEN and CDR2 SYDVKM. V was shortened by 6 bases and J by 4 bases, with 13 bases between the two germline ends. The CDR3, as DNA: TGTGCCAGCAGGGCTAGCTCGGAATACGAGCAGTACTTC. The encoded protein is CASRASSEYEQYF.

J is TRBJ2-5 and V is TRBV10-3; TRBD2 is a possible D gene (5 bases). CDR1 and CDR2 from the germline V gene are ENHRY and SYGVKD. V shed 4 bases and J shed 1 base, with 16 bases lying between them. The CDR3 covers 16 residues. CDR3 region: CAISAGNAPLQETQYF. The CDR3 DNA is TGTGCCATCAGTGCCGGGAACGCGCCACTCCAAGAGACCCAGTACTTC.

CDR3 sequence: CATSRVQGHGYTF. CDR3 bases: TGTGCCACCAGCAGAGTTCAGGGCCATGGCTACACCTTC. V usage is TRBV15 and J usage is TRBJ1-2; D perhaps matches TRBD1 (5 bases). Germline CDR1 LNHNV, CDR2 YYDKDF (reference sequence). This CDR3 is 13 amino acids long. The ends were cut back, 1 base at V and 6 bases at J, with 9 bases in the middle.

The chain uses TRBV9 and TRBJ1-3; D not resolved. The germline V and J ends were trimmed by 2 bases and 9 bases, with 12 bases remaining between them. This CDR3 region has 13 residues. CDR1 is SGDLS and CDR2 is YYNGEE in the germline V gene. The DNA for the CDR3 is TGTGCCAGCAGCGTTGGAGAGCCGACCACCATATATTTT. Encoded protein: CASSVGEPTTIYF.

The V gene is TRBV19, the J gene TRBJ2-1, with TRBD2 identical over 7 bases. Germline V gene sequence: CDR1 LNHDA, CDR2 SQIVND (reference sequence). The trim removed 4 bases at V and 9 bases at J, leaving 6 bases unmatched. This CDR3 spans 13 amino acids. The CDR3: CASSSTPGGEQFF. CDR3 in DNA: TGTGCCAGTAGTAGCACTCCGGGGGGTGAGCAGTTCTTC.

This sequence joins TRBV19 and TRBJ1-1, with a possible D match to TRBD1 (6 bases). This CDR3 is built from 12 residues. CDR1 and CDR2 (germline): LNHDA, SQIVND (reference sequence). The V gene lost 7 bases and the J gene lost 6 bases, with 12 bases spanning the gap. The CDR3 protein is CASKEQGSEAFF. For the CDR3, the DNA is TGTGCCAGTAAGGAACAGGGATCTGAAGCTTTCTTT.

In DNA, the CDR3 is TGTGCCAGCAGCCCCCGGGGTAGAGCCAAAAACATTCAGTACTTC. Encoded protein: CASSPRGRAKNIQYF. The chain recombines TRBV6-2 or TRBV6-3 with TRBJ2-4; maybe TRBD2 (5 bases). CDR3 length: 15 amino acids. V gave up 6 bases and J gave up 0 bases, with 12 bases separating them. Germline V lookup: CDR1 MNHEY, CDR2 SVGEGT.

The V and J genes are TRBV7-9 and TRBJ2-2; D is undetermined. CDR3 length equals 11 residues. Germline V gene data show CDR1 as SEHNR and CDR2 as FQNEAQ (reference sequence). V dropped 11 bases and J dropped 3 bases, with 7 bases sitting between them. The CDR3 loop reads CAPLDTGELFF. For the CDR3, the DNA is TGTGCCCCTCTAGACACCGGGGAGCTGTTTTTT.

The V gene is TRBV9, the J gene TRBJ1-6, with 8 nucleotides matching TRBD1. Germline CDR1 and CDR2: SGDLS and YYNGEE. V lost 2 bases, J lost 10 bases, and 5 bases stayed unmatched. The CDR3 has 14 amino acids. CDR3 coding DNA: TGTGCCAGCAGCGTGACAGGGGCAAAATCACCCCTCCACTTT. Amino acids: CASSVTGAKSPLHF.

The chain carries TRBV28 and TRBJ2-7; D unresolved. Germline CDR1 reads MDHEN; CDR2 reads SYDVKM. Trimming pared 5 bases from V and 2 bases from J, leaving 4 bases between. This CDR3 has 11 amino acids. Here the CDR3 reads CASSQTYEQYF. The CDR3 DNA is TGTGCCAGCAGTCAAACCTACGAGCAGTACTTC. Complete variable domain (other parts from reference TRBV28 and TRBJ2-7): DVKVTQSSRYLVKRTGEKVFLECVQDMDHENMFWYRQDPGLGLRLIYFSYDVKMKEKGDIPEGYSVSREKKERFSLILESASTNQTSMYLCASSQTYEQYFGPGTRLTVT.

The J gene is TRBJ1-2, the V gene TRBV2; TRBD1 might be the D (6 bases). CDR1 and CDR2 (germline): SNHLY, FYNNEI. The CDR3 covers 12 residues. Trimming left V 7 bases short and J 6 bases short, with 12 bases between. CDR3 coding DNA: TGTGCCAGCAAGGTAGGGGGACATGGCTACACCTTC. This sequence encodes CASKVGGHGYTF.

The DNA for the CDR3 is TGTGCCAGCAGTCCCCCCGACAGGGGCAGCAATCAGCCCCAGCATTTT. The encoded protein is CASSPPDRGSNQPQHF. V and J are TRBV28 and TRBJ1-5; 8 positions agree with TRBD1. V trimming: 5 bases; J trimming: 1 base; junction bases outside the gene matches: 7. The CDR3 has 16 amino acids. Germline CDR1 reads MDHEN; CDR2 reads SYDVKM. Drawing the rest from reference TRBV28 and TRBJ1-5, the complete variable domain is DVKVTQSSRYLVKRTGEKVFLECVQDMDHENMFWYRQDPGLGLRLIYFSYDVKMKEKGDIPEGYSVSREKKERFSLILESASTNQTSMYLCASSPPDRGSNQPQHFGDGTRLSIL.

The genes are TRBV7-3 and TRBJ1-6; 10 bases align to TRBD1. This CDR3 contains 15 residues. Germline loops: CDR1 SGHTA, CDR2 FQGTGA. V lost 2 bases, J lost 8 bases, and 3 bases stayed unmatched. CDR3 bases: TGTGCCAGCAGCTTATATGGGACAGGGGATTCACCCCTCCACTTT. The encoded protein is CASSLYGTGDSPLHF.

This clone has just one count. One end of the junction does not line up with germline, which may come from a read error. Here the CDR3 DNA reads TGTGCCAGCAGCTTAGGGGCGGGTAGCAATCGGCCCCAGCATTTT. Amino acids: CASSLGAGSNRPQHF. The V call is TRBV7-8, the J call TRBJ1-5; no firm D call. CDR1 is SGHVS, CDR2 FQNEAQ, per germline. The length of the CDR3 is 15 residues.

The sample holds one count of this clone. The gene calls are TRBV18 and TRBJ2-1, with D possibly matching TRBD2 (6 bases). CDR3 size: 16 residues. The germline V gene encodes CDR1 KGHSH and CDR2 LQKENI. The V and J ends lost 0 bases and 0 bases respectively, with 9 bases between them. DNA of the CDR3: TGTGCCAGCTCACCACCGTTAGCGGTCTCCTACAATGAGCAGTTCTTC. Its translation: CASSPPLAVSYNEQFF.

The chain joins TRBV7-9 to TRBJ1-6; tentatively, D is TRBD1 (6 bases). Trimming stripped 2 bases from V and 11 bases from J, with 13 bases between. The germline CDR1 and CDR2 sequences are SEHNR and FQNEAQ (reference sequence). The CDR3 is made up of 14 amino acids. The CDR3 loop reads CASSLPEQGTPLHF. CDR3 DNA sequence: TGTGCCAGCAGCTTACCGGAACAGGGTACACCCCTCCACTTT.